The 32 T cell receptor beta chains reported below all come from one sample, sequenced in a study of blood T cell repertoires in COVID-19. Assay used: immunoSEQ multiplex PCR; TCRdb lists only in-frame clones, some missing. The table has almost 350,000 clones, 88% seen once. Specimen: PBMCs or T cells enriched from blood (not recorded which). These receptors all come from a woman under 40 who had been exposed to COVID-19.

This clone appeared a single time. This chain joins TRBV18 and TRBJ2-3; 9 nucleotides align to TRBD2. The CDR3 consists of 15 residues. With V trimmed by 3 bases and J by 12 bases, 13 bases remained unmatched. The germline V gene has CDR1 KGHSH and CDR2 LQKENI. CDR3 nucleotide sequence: TGTGCCAGCTCACCGTCCGGACGGGCGGGAGGGGGTCAGTATTTT. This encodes CASSPSGRAGGGQYF.

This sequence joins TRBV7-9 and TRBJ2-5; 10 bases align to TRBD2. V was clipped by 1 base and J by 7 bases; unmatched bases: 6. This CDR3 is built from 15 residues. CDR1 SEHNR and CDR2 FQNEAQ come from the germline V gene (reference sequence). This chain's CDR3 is CASSLGGLAEWTQYF. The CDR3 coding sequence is TGTGCCAGCAGCTTAGGAGGACTAGCGGAATGGACCCAGTACTTC. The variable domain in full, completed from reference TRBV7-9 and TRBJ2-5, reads DTGVSQNPRHKITKRGQNVTFRCDPISEHNRLYWYRQTLGQGPEFLTYFQNEAQLEKSRLLSDRFSAERPKGSFSTLEIQRTEQGDSAMYLCASSLGGLAEWTQYFGPGTRLLVL.

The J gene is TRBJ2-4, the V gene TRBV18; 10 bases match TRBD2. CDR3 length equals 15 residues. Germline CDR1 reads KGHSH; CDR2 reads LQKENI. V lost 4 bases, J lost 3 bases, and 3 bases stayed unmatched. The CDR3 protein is CASSLTSGLKNIQYF. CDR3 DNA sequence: TGTGCCAGCTCACTGACTAGCGGGCTCAAAAACATTCAGTACTTC.

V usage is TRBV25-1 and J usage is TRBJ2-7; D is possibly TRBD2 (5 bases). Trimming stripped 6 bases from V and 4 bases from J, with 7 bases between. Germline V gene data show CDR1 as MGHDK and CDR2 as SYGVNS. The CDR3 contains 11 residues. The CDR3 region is CASRRAYEQYF. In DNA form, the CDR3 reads TGTGCCAGCAGGAGGGCATACGAGCAGTACTTC.

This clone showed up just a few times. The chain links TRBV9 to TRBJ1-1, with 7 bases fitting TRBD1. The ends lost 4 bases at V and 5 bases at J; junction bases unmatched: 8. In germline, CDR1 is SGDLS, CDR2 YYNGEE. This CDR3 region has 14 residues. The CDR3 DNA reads TGTGCCAGCAGCCAGGGGGACCGGTTAACTGAAGCTTTCTTT. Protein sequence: CASSQGDRLTEAFF.

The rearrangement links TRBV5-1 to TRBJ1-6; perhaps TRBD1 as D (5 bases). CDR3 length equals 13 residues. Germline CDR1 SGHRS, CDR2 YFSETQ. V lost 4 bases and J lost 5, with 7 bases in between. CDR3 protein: CASSPTDNSPLHF. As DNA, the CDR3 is TGCGCCAGCAGCCCGACAGATAATTCACCCCTCCACTTT.

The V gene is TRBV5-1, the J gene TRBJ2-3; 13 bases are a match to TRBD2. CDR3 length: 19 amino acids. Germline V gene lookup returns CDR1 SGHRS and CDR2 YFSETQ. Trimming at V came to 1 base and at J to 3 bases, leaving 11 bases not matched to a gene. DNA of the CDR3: TGCGCCAGCAGCTTGCCGCCCGGACTAGCGGGAGTACAAACAGATACGCAGTATTTT. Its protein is CASSLPPGLAGVQTDTQYF.

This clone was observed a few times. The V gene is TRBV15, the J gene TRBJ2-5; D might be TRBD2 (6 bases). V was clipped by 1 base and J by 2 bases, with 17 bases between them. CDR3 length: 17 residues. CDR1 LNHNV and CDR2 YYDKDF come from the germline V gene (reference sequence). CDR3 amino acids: CATSRVPAGSRQETQYF. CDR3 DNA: TGTGCCACCAGCAGAGTGCCGGCGGGGTCGAGGCAAGAGACCCAGTACTTC.

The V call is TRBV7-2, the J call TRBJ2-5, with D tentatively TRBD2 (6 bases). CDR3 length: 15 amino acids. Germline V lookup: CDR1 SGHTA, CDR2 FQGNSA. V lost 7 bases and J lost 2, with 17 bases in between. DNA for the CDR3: TGTGCCAGCACCCTTGGGGGAGGAGGGCAAGAGACCCAGTACTTC. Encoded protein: CASTLGGGGQETQYF.

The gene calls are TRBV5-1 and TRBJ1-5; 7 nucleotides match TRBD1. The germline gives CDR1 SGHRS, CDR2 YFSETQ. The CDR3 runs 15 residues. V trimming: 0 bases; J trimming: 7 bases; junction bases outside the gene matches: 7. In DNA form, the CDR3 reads TGCGCCAGCAGCTTGGATGGACAGGTTGGACAGCCCCAGCATTTT. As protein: CASSLDGQVGQPQHF.

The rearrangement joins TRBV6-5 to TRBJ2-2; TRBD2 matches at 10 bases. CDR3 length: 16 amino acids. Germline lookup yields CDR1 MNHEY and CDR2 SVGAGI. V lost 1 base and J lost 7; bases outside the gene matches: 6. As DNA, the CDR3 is TGTGCCAGCAGTTACTGGGCTAGCGGGAGCGGCGGGGAGCTGTTTTTT. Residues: CASSYWASGSGGELFF.

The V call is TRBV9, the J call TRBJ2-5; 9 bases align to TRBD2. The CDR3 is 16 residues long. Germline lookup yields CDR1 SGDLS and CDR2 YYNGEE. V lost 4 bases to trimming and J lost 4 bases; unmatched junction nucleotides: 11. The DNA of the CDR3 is TGTGCCAGCAGCCTCGCCCTTAGCGGGAGTGCAGAGACCCAGTACTTC. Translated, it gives CASSLALSGSAETQYF. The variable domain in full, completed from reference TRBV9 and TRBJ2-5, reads DSGVTQTPKHLITATGQRVTLRCSPRSGDLSVYWYQQSLDQGLQFLIQYYNGEERAKGNILERFSAQQFPDLHSELNLSSLELGDSALYFCASSLALSGSAETQYFGPGTRLLVL.

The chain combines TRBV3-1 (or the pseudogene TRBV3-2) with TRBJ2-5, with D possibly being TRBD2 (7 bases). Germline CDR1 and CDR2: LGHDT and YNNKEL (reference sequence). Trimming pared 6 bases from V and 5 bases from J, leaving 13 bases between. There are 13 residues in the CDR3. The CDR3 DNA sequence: TGTGCCAGCAGGACTAGGGGGGGGGAGACCCAGTACTTC. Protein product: CASRTRGGETQYF.

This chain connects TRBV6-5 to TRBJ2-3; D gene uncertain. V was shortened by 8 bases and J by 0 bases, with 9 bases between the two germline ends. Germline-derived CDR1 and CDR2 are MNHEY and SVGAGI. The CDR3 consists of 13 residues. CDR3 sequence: CASWQLSTDTQYF. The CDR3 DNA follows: TGTGCCAGCTGGCAGTTAAGCACAGATACGCAGTATTTT.

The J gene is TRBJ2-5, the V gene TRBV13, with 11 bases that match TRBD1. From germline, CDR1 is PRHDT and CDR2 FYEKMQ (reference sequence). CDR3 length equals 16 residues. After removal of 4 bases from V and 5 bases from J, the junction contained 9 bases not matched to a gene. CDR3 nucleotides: TGTGCCAGCAGCTCATGGACAGGGGGCGTCTTGGAGACCCAGTACTTC. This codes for CASSSWTGGVLETQYF.

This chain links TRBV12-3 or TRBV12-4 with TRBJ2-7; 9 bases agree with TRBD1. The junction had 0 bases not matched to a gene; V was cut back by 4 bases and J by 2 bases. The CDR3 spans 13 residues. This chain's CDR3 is CASSYRGPYEQYF. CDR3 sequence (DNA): TGTGCCAGCAGTTACAGGGGGCCCTACGAGCAGTACTTC.

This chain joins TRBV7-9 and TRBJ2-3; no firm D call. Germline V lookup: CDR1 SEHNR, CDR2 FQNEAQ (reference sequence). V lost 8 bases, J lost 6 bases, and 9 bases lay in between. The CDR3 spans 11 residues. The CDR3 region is CASRSGDTQYF. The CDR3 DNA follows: TGTGCCAGCCGGTCCGGGGATACGCAGTATTTT.

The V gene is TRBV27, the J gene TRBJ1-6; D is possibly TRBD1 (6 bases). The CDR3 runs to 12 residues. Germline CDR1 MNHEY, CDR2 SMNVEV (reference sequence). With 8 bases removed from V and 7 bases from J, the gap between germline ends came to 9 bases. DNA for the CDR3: TGTGCCAGCCGGACAGTGAATTCACCCCTCCACTTT. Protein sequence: CASRTVNSPLHF.

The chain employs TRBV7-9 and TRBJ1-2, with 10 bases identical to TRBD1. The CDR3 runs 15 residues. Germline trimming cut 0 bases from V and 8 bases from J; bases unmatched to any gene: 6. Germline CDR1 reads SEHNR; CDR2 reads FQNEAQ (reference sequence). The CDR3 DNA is TGTGCCAGCAGCTTAGCGGACAGGGGGTTCGGGGGCTACACCTTC. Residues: CASSLADRGFGGYTF.

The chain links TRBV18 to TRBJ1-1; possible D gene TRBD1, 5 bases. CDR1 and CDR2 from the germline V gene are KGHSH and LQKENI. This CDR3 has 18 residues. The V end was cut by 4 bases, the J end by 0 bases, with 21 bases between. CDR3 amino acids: CASSLKEWQGHMNTEAFF. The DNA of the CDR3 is TGTGCCAGCTCACTTAAAGAGTGGCAGGGCCATATGAACACTGAAGCTTTCTTT.

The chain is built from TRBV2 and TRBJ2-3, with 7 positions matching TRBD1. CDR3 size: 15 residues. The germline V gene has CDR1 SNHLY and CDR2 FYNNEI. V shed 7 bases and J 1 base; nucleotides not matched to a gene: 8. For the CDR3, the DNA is TGTGCCAGCACTAGTTTGACAGGGCGCACAGATACGCAGTATTTT. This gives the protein CASTSLTGRTDTQYF.

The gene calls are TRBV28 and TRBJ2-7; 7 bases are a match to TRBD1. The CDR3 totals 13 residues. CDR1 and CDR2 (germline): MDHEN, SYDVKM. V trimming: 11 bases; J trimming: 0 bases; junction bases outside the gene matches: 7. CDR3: CALRGQSSYEQYF. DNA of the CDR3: TGTGCCCTGAGGGGACAGAGCTCCTACGAGCAGTACTTC.

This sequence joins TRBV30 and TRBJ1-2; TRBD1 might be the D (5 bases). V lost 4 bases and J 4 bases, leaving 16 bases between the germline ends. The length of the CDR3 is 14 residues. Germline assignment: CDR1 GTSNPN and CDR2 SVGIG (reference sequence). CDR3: CAWNRQGFSYGYTF. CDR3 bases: TGTGCCTGGAATCGCCAGGGATTCAGCTATGGCTACACCTTC.

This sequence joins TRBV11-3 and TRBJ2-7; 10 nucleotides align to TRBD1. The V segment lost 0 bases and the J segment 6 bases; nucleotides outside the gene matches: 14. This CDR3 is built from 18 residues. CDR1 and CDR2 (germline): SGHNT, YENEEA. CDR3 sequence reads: CASSLETPGTGAVAEQYF. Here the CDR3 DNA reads TGTGCCAGCAGCTTAGAAACCCCCGGGACAGGGGCTGTCGCCGAGCAGTACTTC.

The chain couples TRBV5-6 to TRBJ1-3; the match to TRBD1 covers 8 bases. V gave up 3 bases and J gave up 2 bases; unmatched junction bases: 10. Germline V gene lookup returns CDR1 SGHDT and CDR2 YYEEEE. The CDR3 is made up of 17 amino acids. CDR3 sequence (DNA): TGTGCCAGCAGCTCCTTAACCGAGGACAGGGCTGGAAACACCATATATTTT. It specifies CASSSLTEDRAGNTIYF. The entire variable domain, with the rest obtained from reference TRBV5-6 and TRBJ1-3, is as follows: DAGVTQSPTHLIKTRGQQVTLRCSPKSGHDTVSWYQQALGQGPQFIFQYYEEEERQRGNFPDRFSGHQFPNYSSELNVNALLLGDSALYLCASSSLTEDRAGNTIYFGEGSWLTVV.

The CDR3 region is CASSLVSGAEAFF. The CDR3 coding sequence is TGCGCCAGCAGCTTGGTTTCGGGGGCTGAAGCTTTCTTT. V is TRBV5-1 and J is TRBJ1-1; D possibly corresponds to TRBD1 (5 bases). Germline values: CDR1 SGHRS, CDR2 YFSETQ. V lost 0 bases and J lost 6, with 9 bases in between. This CDR3 spans 13 amino acids.

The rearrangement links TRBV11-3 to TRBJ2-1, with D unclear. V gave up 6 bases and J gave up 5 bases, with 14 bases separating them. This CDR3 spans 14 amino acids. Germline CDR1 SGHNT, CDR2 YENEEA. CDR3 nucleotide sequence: TGTGCCAGCAGTCCTAACGAGTATAACAATGAGCAGTTCTTC. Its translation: CASSPNEYNNEQFF.

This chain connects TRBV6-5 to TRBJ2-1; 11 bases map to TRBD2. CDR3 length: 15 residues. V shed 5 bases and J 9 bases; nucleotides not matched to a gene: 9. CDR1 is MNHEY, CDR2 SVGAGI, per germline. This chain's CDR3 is CASSLGLAGSSEQFF. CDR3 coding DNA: TGTGCCAGCAGTCTAGGACTAGCGGGCTCCAGTGAGCAGTTCTTC.

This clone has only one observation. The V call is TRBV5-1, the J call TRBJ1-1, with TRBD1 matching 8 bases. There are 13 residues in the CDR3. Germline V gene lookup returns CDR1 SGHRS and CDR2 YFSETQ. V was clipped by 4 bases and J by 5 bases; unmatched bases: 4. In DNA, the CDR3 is TGCGCCAGCAGCCCGGACAGGGTTACTGAAGCTTTCTTT. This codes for CASSPDRVTEAFF.

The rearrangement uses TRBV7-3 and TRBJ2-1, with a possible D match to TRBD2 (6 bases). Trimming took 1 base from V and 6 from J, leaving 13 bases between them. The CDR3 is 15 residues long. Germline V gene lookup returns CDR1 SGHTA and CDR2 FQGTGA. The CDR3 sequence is CASSLISSAINEQFF. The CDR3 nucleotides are TGTGCCAGCAGCTTAATTTCTAGCGCCATCAATGAGCAGTTCTTC.

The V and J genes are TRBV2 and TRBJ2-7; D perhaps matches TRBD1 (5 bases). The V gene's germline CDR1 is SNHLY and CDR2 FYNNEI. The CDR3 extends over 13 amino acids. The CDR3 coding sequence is TGTGCAGGGGCCGAGGCCCCTACCTACGAGCAGTACTTC. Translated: CAGAEAPTYEQYF.

CDR3 in amino acids: CATSGPGSGNTIYF. CDR3 DNA: TGTGCCACCAGTGGGCCGGGCTCTGGAAACACCATATATTTT. The V gene is TRBV24-1, the J gene TRBJ1-3; D remains ambiguous. The V end lost 5 bases, the J end lost 0 bases, and 7 bases lay between the germline ends. The germline CDR1 and CDR2 sequences are KGHDR and SFDVKD. This CDR3 has 14 amino acids.